Here is one T cell receptor beta chain with its context. Its antigen is not identified. The junction shows a germline mismatch at one end, possibly a read error. The PCR employed 60 Vbeta primers together with 13 Jbeta primers. Original data processing: The count from a later analysis was 79 million or so unique TCR beta chains, around 11 million of them shared. Generated by immunoSEQ multiplex PCR, the TCRdb table keeps only in-frame clones and is missing some. That table gives V, J and clone size, and the DNA gave D and trimming. The data contain some 150,000 clones, over 70% of them singletons. This entry is derived from a study of cytomegalovirus exposure and HLA in healthy donors. This CDR3 spans 13 amino acids. Germline lookup yields CDR1 GTSNPN and CDR2 SVGIG (reference sequence). General study points: Near-uniform donor sequencing depth was presumed by presence/absence analyses. In a later analysis, TCR beta V- and J-gene trimming was associated with a missense DCLRE1C variant.

The chain recombines TRBV30 with TRBJ2-3; 15 bases align to TRBD2. This sequence originates from a man aged 30-40 years in good health and CMV-seronegative. The specimen was PBMCs. CDR3 DNA: TGTGCCTGGAGTGTACAAGGACTAGCGGGAGGGATGTTT. This sequence encodes CAWSVQGLAGGMF.